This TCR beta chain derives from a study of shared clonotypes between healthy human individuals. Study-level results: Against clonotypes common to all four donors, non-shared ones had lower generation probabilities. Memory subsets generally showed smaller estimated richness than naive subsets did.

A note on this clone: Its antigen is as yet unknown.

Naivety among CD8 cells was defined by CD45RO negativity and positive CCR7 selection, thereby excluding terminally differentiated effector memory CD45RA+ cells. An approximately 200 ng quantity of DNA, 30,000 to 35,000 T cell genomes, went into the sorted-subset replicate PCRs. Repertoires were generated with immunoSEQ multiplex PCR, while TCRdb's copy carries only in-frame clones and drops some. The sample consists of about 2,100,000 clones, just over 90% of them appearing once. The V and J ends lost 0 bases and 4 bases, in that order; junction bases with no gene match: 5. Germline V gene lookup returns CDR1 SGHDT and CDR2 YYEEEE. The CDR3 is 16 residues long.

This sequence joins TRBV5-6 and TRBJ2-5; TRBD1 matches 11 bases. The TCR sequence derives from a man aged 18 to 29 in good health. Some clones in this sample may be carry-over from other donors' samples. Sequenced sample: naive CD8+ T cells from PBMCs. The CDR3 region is CASSLAGQGASETQYF. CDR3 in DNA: TGTGCCAGCAGCTTGGCCGGACAGGGGGCCTCAGAGACCCAGTACTTC.